This passage covers 7 T cell receptor beta chains from one sample sequenced in a study of blood T cell repertoires in COVID-19. Assay used: immunoSEQ multiplex PCR; TCRdb lists only in-frame clones, some missing. The data contain 140,000 or so clones, over 65% of them singletons. The sequenced sample consisted of peripheral blood. These receptor sequences come from a human donor in a cohort sampled during active COVID-19.

This clone has just a few counts. The gene calls are TRBV2 and TRBJ2-7; the match to TRBD1 covers 10 bases. Germline V gene sequence: CDR1 SNHLY, CDR2 FYNNEI. The CDR3 runs to 15 residues. After removal of 8 bases from V and 2 bases from J, the junction contained 9 bases not matched to a gene. The CDR3 sequence is CASVNSGTGAYEQYF. As DNA, the CDR3 is TGTGCCAGCGTTAACTCCGGGACAGGGGCCTACGAGCAGTACTTC.

The chain is built from TRBV27 and TRBJ2-2, with 7 bases that match TRBD1. The germline gives CDR1 MNHEY, CDR2 SMNVEV (reference sequence). V lost 6 bases and J lost 3; bases outside the gene matches: 7. This CDR3 contains 15 residues. The CDR3 coding sequence is TGTGCCAGCAGCGCGAGAGGGGGCGACACCGGGGAGCTGTTTTTT. Amino acids: CASSARGGDTGELFF.

The V and J genes are TRBV19 and TRBJ2-1; 9 bases line up with TRBD2. V trimming: 5 bases; J trimming: 9 bases; junction bases outside the gene matches: 8. This CDR3 has 14 amino acids. CDR1 LNHDA and CDR2 SQIVND come from the germline V gene (reference sequence). CDR3 DNA sequence: TGTGCCAGTAGTTCGGGCGGGAGGGCCGGTGAGCAGTTCTTC. Amino acid sequence: CASSSGGRAGEQFF.

The chain uses TRBV10-3 and TRBJ1-1; 12 nucleotides line up with TRBD1. CDR3 length equals 18 residues. In germline, CDR1 is ENHRY, CDR2 SYGVKD. V lost 7 bases and J lost 3; bases outside the gene matches: 15. CDR3 amino acids: CAIKAGTGGRRGDTEAFF. CDR3 bases: TGTGCCATCAAGGCTGGGACAGGGGGCCGGCGTGGGGACACTGAAGCTTTCTTT.

There are a few counts of this clone. The chain joins TRBV29-1 to TRBJ2-7; TRBD2 might be the D (6 bases). Germline-derived CDR1 and CDR2 are SQVTM and ANQGSEA. The CDR3 has 13 amino acids. Trimming shortened V by 6 bases and J by 2 bases, and 14 bases separated the two germline ends. The CDR3 is CSVAPSAAYEQYF. CDR3 DNA sequence: TGCAGCGTCGCCCCTAGCGCCGCCTACGAGCAGTACTTC.

The rearrangement joins TRBV30 to TRBJ1-1; TRBD1 agrees at 7 bases. CDR1 and CDR2 (germline): GTSNPN, SVGIG (reference sequence). With V trimmed by 4 bases and J by 2 bases, 7 bases remained unmatched. CDR3 length: 14 amino acids. CDR3: CAWTKRQGNTEAFF. The CDR3 region has the DNA TGTGCCTGGACGAAAAGACAGGGTAACACTGAAGCTTTCTTT.

This sequence joins TRBV19 and TRBJ1-2; 7 bases are shared with TRBD1. V lost 8 bases, J lost 3 bases, and 9 bases stayed unmatched. The CDR3 is 14 amino acids. Germline CDR1 reads LNHDA; CDR2 reads SQIVND (reference sequence). The CDR3 nucleotides are TGTGCCAGTCGGTTACCCGGGACAGACTATGGCTACACCTTC. This translates into CASRLPGTDYGYTF.